This entry lists 12 T cell receptor beta chains sequenced from one sample in a study of beta chain features in type 1 diabetes (dated by TCRdb to 2016 to 2019). Broader findings and caveats from the paper: In all four CD4+ subsets, TCRB CDR3 length was moderately but significantly shorter in type 1 diabetes patients.

Receptors were amplified or captured by the immunoSEQ multiplex PCR assay. The entire isolated RNA was reverse transcribed using the High Capacity cDNA Reverse Transcription Kit, and thus expressed TCRB transcripts were sequenced. TCRdb stores this immuneACCESS table with in-frame sequences only. Part of the clones is absent; in the studies checked, under half of the shortfall reflects unresolved V genes, and no reason is known for the rest. This sample holds roughly 26,000 clones; roughly half were observed only once. The ten largest clones add up to around 0.3% of the sample. These receptors have no known antigen. The sample taken for sequencing was stem cell memory CD4+ T cells from blood. Reading the label with the study, this specimen's cell subset or site is: stem cell-like memory CD4+ T cells. The receptors shown here come from a young man with type 1 diabetes.

This clone was found a few times. The chain is built from TRBV11-2 and TRBJ2-4; 7 bases match TRBD2. The junction had 2 bases not matched to a gene; V was cut back by 0 bases and J by 0 bases. Germline CDR1 is SGHAT and CDR2 is FQNNGV. CDR3 length: 16 amino acids. CDR3 bases: TGTGCCAGCAGCTTAGATGGCGGGAGAGCCAAAAACATTCAGTACTTC. This sequence encodes CASSLDGGRAKNIQYF.

The rearrangement joins TRBV11-2 to TRBJ2-7; the match to TRBD2 covers 7 bases. Germline V gene sequence: CDR1 SGHAT, CDR2 FQNNGV. This CDR3 comprises 14 residues. V lost 2 bases and J lost 7; bases outside the gene matches: 8. The CDR3 loop reads CASSLNTRAGEQYF. The DNA for the CDR3 is TGTGCCAGCAGCTTAAACACTCGAGCGGGAGAGCAGTACTTC.

The J gene is TRBJ2-2, the V gene TRBV5-1; maybe TRBD1 (8 bases). This CDR3 has 15 amino acids. With 4 bases removed from V and 5 bases from J, the gap between germline ends came to 15 bases. The germline V gene has CDR1 SGHRS and CDR2 YFSETQ. This chain's CDR3 is CASSLGQGGTGELFF. In nucleotides, the CDR3 is TGCGCCAGCAGCCTCGGACAGGGAGGGACCGGGGAGCTGTTTTTT.

The chain is built from TRBV29-1 and TRBJ2-7; 9 nucleotides match TRBD2. CDR3 length: 14 amino acids. Germline V gene data show CDR1 as SQVTM and CDR2 as ANQGSEA. V shed 4 bases, J shed 4 bases, and the junction held 8 bases outside the gene matches. The CDR3 reads CSVVAAGGRYEQYF. The CDR3 bases are TGCAGCGTTGTCGCAGCGGGAGGTCGATACGAGCAGTACTTC.

This clone was seen more than once but under ten times. This chain connects TRBV5-5 to TRBJ1-1; D not resolved. Trimming took off 1 base at V and 3 bases at J, with 7 bases between the two ends. CDR3 length equals 13 residues. Germline-derived CDR1 and CDR2 are SGHKS and YYEKEE (reference sequence). CDR3 DNA: TGTGCCAGCAGCTTGTCTAGCGACACTGAAGCTTTCTTT. This sequence encodes CASSLSSDTEAFF.

CDR3 loop: CAWSEAGLNTEAFF. The CDR3 nucleotides are TGTGCCTGGAGTGAAGCAGGATTGAACACTGAAGCTTTCTTT. V usage is TRBV30 and J usage is TRBJ1-1; no reliable D call. Deletions cut 1 base from V and 0 bases from J, with 9 bases between. Per the germline V gene, CDR1 is GTSNPN and CDR2 is SVGIG (reference sequence). The CDR3 contains 14 residues.

The CDR3 spells CASSPQGAWDTGELFF. The DNA of the CDR3 is TGTGCCAGCTCACCACAGGGGGCGTGGGACACCGGGGAGCTGTTTTTT. V gene TRBV18 combines with J gene TRBJ2-2; 7 positions match TRBD1. With V trimmed by 1 base and J by 3 bases, 5 bases remained unmatched. This CDR3 spans 16 amino acids. Germline-derived CDR1 and CDR2 are KGHSH and LQKENI.

This sequence joins TRBV2 and TRBJ2-7; 11 bases are shared with TRBD2. The length of the CDR3 is 14 residues. Germline CDR1 SNHLY, CDR2 FYNNEI. Losses at the gene ends were 4 bases for V and 3 bases for J; bases not matched to a gene: 2. CDR3 amino acids: CASSAGTSGYEQYF. The CDR3 nucleotides are TGTGCCAGCAGTGCAGGGACTAGCGGCTACGAGCAGTACTTC.

The rearrangement joins TRBV7-9 to TRBJ2-2; TRBD2 aligns across 9 bases. Germline CDR1 is SEHNR and CDR2 is FQNEAQ (reference sequence). Unmatched junction bases numbered 10, after V lost 0 bases and J lost 5 bases. This CDR3 is 18 amino acids long. The CDR3 here is CASSLAFQRGDGTGELFF. The CDR3 DNA reads as TGTGCCAGCAGCTTAGCGTTCCAGCGGGGGGATGGGACCGGGGAGCTGTTTTTT.

The rearrangement uses TRBV11-2 and TRBJ2-2, with TRBD2 matching over 11 bases. Germline lookup yields CDR1 SGHAT and CDR2 FQNNGV. There are 14 residues in the CDR3. V dropped 7 bases and J dropped 7; count of bases not matched to a gene: 5. The CDR3 DNA follows: TGTGCCAGCAAGACTAGCGGGGTGGTCGGGGAGCTGTTTTTT. It translates to CASKTSGVVGELFF.

The sample holds a few counts of this clone. The chain carries TRBV9 and TRBJ2-1; 7 positions match TRBD2. CDR1 is SGDLS and CDR2 is YYNGEE in the germline V gene. The CDR3 extends over 15 amino acids. V gave up 4 bases and J gave up 6 bases; unmatched junction bases: 10. CDR3 nucleotides: TGTGCCAGCAGCCCCCGTCTAGCGGAGGGCAATGAGCAGTTCTTC. Protein sequence: CASSPRLAEGNEQFF.

The rearrangement links TRBV4-1 to TRBJ2-2, with D perhaps matching TRBD2 (7 bases). Germline assignment: CDR1 MGHRA and CDR2 YSYEKL. The CDR3 runs 17 residues. Trimming cost V 0 bases and J 5 bases, with 16 bases left between them. The CDR3, as DNA: TGCGCCAGCAGCCAAGATAATCGGGGGGCGCGTACCGGGGAGCTGTTTTTT. The encoded protein is CASSQDNRGARTGELFF.